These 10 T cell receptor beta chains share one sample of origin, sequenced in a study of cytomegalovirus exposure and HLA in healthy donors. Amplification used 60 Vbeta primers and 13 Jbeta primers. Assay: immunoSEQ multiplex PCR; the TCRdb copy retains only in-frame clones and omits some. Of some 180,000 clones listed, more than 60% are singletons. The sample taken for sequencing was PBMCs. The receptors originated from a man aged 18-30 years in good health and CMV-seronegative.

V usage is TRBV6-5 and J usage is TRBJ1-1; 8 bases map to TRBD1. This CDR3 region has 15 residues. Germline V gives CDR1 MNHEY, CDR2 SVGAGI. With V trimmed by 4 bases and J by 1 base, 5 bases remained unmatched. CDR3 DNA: TGTGCCAGCAGTTCCGGGGGGACAGGGAACACTGAAGCTTTCTTT. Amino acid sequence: CASSSGGTGNTEAFF.

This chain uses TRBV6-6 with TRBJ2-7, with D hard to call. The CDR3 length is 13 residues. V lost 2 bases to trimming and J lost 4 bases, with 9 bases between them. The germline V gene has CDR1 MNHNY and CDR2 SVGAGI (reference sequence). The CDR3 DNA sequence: TGTGCCAGCAGTTACGAGCGATTTTACGAGCAGTACTTC. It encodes CASSYERFYEQYF.

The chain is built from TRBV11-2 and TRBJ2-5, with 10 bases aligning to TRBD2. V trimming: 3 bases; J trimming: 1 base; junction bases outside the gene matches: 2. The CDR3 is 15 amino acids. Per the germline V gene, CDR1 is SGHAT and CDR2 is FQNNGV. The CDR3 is CASSLSGGAQETQYF. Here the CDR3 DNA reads TGTGCCAGCAGCTTGAGCGGGGGGGCCCAAGAGACCCAGTACTTC.

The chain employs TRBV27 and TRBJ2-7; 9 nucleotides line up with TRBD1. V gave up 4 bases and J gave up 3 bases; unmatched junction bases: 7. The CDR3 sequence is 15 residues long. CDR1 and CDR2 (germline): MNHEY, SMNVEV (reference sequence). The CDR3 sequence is CASSSPGTGYYEQYF. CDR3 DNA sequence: TGTGCCAGCAGTTCCCCCGGGACAGGGTACTACGAGCAGTACTTC.

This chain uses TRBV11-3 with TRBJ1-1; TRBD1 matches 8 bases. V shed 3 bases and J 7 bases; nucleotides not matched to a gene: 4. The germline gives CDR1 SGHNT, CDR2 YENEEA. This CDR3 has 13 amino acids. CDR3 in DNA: TGTGCCAGCAGCTTCGGGACAGGCCATGAAGCTTTCTTT. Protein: CASSFGTGHEAFF.

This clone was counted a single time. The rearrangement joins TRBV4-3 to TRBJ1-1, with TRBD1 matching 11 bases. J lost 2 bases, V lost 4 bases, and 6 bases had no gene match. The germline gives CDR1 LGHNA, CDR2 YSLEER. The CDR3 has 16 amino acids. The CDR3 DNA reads TGCGCCAGCAGCCTGGACAGGGGGCGGTTTAACACTGAAGCTTTCTTT. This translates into CASSLDRGRFNTEAFF.

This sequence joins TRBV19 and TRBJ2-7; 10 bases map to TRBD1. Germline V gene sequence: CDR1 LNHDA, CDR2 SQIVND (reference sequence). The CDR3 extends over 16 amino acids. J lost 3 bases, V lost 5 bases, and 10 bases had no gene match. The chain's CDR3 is CASSWGTGEEIYEQYF. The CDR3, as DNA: TGTGCCAGTAGTTGGGGGACAGGGGAGGAAATCTACGAGCAGTACTTC.

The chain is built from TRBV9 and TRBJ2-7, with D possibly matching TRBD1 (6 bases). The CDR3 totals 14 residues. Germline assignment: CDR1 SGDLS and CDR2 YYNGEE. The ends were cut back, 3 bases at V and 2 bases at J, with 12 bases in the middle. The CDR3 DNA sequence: TGTGCCAGCAGCGCCGACAGGTACCCCTACGAGCAGTACTTC. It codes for CASSADRYPYEQYF.

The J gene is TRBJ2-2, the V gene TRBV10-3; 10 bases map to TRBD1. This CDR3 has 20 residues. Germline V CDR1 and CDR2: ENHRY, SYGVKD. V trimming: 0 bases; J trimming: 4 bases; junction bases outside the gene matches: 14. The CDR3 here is CAISESIPGQGIAGTGELFF. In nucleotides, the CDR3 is TGTGCCATCAGTGAGTCTATTCCGGGACAGGGGATAGCGGGCACCGGGGAGCTGTTTTTT.

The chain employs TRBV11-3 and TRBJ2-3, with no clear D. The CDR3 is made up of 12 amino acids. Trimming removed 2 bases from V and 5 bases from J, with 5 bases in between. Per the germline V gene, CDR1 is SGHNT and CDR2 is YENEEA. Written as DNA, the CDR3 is TGTGCCAGCAGCTTATCGCGAGATACGCAGTATTTT. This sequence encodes CASSLSRDTQYF.